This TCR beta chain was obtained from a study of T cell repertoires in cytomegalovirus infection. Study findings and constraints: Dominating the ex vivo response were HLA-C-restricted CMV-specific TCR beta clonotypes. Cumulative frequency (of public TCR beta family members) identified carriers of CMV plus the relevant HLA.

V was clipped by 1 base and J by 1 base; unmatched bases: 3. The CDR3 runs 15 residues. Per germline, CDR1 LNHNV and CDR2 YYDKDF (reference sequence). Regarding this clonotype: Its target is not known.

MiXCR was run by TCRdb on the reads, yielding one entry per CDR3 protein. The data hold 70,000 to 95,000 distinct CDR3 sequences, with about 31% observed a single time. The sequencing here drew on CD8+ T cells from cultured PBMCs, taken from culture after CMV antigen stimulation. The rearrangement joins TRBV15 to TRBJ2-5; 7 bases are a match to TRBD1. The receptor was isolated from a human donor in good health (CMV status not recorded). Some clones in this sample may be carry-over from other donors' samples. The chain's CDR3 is CATSRGTGFQETQYF. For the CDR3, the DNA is TGTGCCACCAGCAGAGGGACAGGTTTCCAAGAGACCCAGTACTTC.